These T cell receptor beta chains were read from a single sample in a study of OX40 agonist ivuxolimab in advanced cancers. Repertoires were generated with immunoSEQ multiplex PCR, while TCRdb's copy carries only in-frame clones and drops some. This table holds about 70,000 clones, more than 75% found once. Source: CD4+ or CD8+ T cells sorted from blood, taken in a trial of the OX40 agonist ivuxolimab. The receptors derive from an adult with an advanced solid tumor such as melanoma, head and neck, liver or kidney cancer. Each CDR3 is given without its conserved first and last residue.

v_call cdr3_aa
TRBV28 ASSTGGLYSPLH
TRBV27 ASSLGTGQQETQY
TRBV2 ASAGPSEKLF
TRBV30 AWSKRRTSGGPDTQY
TRBV9 ASSVEGLEGRGNTIY
TRBV7-6 ASSSSYNSPLH
TRBV5-4 ASSLDGGRANSPLH
TRBV11-1 ASSSGYDEQY
TRBV7-3 ASSLTGQGARTEAF
TRBV9 ASSVATGEQY
TRBV10-3 AISEPGTGIETYEQY
TRBV30 AWSSDRTATNEKLF
TRBV6-5 ASTSGAWGEKLF
TRBV11-3 ASSLTIYEQY
TRBV7-9 ASSLAQSSGRVPNEQF
TRBV20-1 SARAGAPLH
TRBV5-6 ASRRLAGERAQY
TRBV10-3 AISGDLNSPLH
TRBV11-2 ASSPSVGALYEQY
TRBV6-5 ASSYSQLAGGEQY
TRBV18 ASSPRREDGYT
TRBV5-5 ASSLASIGGTYEQY
TRBV7-7 ASSLLGYNEQF
TRBV11-3 ASSLNTGTEYNEQF
TRBV7-2 ASGSGDRNADTQY
TRBV27 ASALGGVNTEAF
TRBV4-3 ASSQDLEGGTY
TRBV10-3 AISGTGAGAEAF
TRBV30 AWGARTEAF
TRBV6-4 ASSGTGTGANVLT
TRBV7-2 ASSLAEGVAGYT
TRBV7-9 ASSPRDGAYEQY
TRBV7-8 ASSLPNQPQH
TRBV12-5 ASGLTGILGYT
TRBV6-5 ASSPLPGDPYEQY
TRBV7-8 ASSFHVPGTRYEQF
TRBV5-4 ASSSLTGGEETQY
TRBV29-1 SATTPDTQY
TRBV2 ASTDRLYGYT